Below are 2 T cell receptor beta chains sequenced from a single sample in a study of identical twins. TCRdb fed the 5' RACE reads into MiXCR, producing one record per CDR3 protein. Of 200,000 to 250,000 distinct CDR3 sequences in the sample, roughly 12% are singletons; the top ten hold roughly 3.7%. The same data also contributed to another study, on yellow fever vaccine responses in identical twins.

The sample comprised memory (CD45RO+) T cells sorted from blood. Receptor source: a woman aged 18-29 years in good health.

The rearrangement links TRBV29-1 to TRBJ2-2; D perhaps matches TRBD2 (5 bases). The CDR3 spans 14 residues. Germline assignment: CDR1 SQVTM and CDR2 ANQGSEA. V lost 4 bases and J lost 0, with 9 bases in between. CDR3 amino acids: CSVVAGTNTGELFF. CDR3 nucleotides: TGCAGCGTTGTAGCCGGGACGAACACCGGGGAGCTGTTTTTT.

The rearrangement joins TRBV12-3 or TRBV12-4 to TRBJ1-1; 7 nucleotides match TRBD1. V gave up 6 bases and J gave up 0 bases; unmatched junction bases: 7. This CDR3 is built from 15 residues. The CDR3 loop is CASRAGQTMNTEAFF. In DNA, the CDR3 is TGTGCCAGCAGGGCGGGACAGACGATGAACACTGAAGCTTTCTTT.